The table lists the clone carrying this T cell receptor (beta chain) with many counts. Its target is unknown. The sample comes from a study of blood T cells in healthy people across ages. Whole-study findings and limits: Changes in expanded clonotypes were possibly confounded, as the CMV status of donors was unknown.

Through a sample-barcoded 5' primer and a J-beta primer mix, a second PCR was run for roughly 6 to 11 cycles. Every single cDNA molecule received a tag from a template-switch adaptor with 12 random nucleotides. TCRdb re-called the 5' RACE reads with MiXCR, one entry per CDR3 protein. The repertoire holds 750,000 to 950,000 distinct CDR3 sequences, with almost 30% as singletons. Drawn from each donor were roughly 9.4 milliliters of peripheral blood. Germline CDR1 SGHTA, CDR2 FQGNSA. V lost 6 bases and J lost 2, with 8 bases in between. This CDR3 has 13 amino acids. These records were also assigned to another study, of T cells of mothers and their children. That paper adds: Comparable shaping of TCR recombination output by thymic selection was observed in related and unrelated pairs.

The receptor was derived from a woman aged 40 to 55 in good health. This chain uses TRBV7-2 with TRBJ1-5; D is undetermined. Sequencing used blood. CDR3 nucleotide sequence: TGTGCCAGCAGTTTTCGGGGCAATCAGCCCCAGCATTTT. Translated: CASSFRGNQPQHF.